A single sample gave rise to the 21 T cell receptor beta chains below, sequenced in a study of blood T cell repertoires in COVID-19. The assay was immunoSEQ multiplex PCR, and TCRdb's table has in-frame clones only and misses some. This sample has 250,000 to 300,000 clones, with 80% to 90% found just once. The sequenced sample consisted of peripheral blood. These receptors all come from a woman in her forties or fifties with COVID-19, enrolled during active disease.

The chain couples TRBV12-3 or TRBV12-4 to TRBJ2-7, with D perhaps TRBD2 (5 bases). V lost 6 bases, J lost 7 bases, and 16 bases lay in between. The CDR3 covers 13 residues. The CDR3 coding sequence is TGTGCCAGCAGCCGACCAAACCGGGGAGAGCAGTACTTC. Amino acid sequence: CASSRPNRGEQYF.

The V and J genes are TRBV4-3 and TRBJ2-4; D ambiguous. Germline lookup yields CDR1 LGHNA and CDR2 YSLEER. V lost 0 bases and J 0 bases, leaving 6 bases between the germline ends. The CDR3 covers 15 residues. The CDR3 DNA follows: TGCGCCAGCAGCCAAGAGGCGGTAGCCAAAAACATTCAGTACTTC. Protein sequence: CASSQEAVAKNIQYF.

The chain links TRBV21-1 to TRBJ2-1; the listed D gene, TRBD2, was not tested against the DNA. TRBV21-1 is listed as a pseudogene. The CDR3 is 10 residues long. This chain's CDR3 is CASSKPPQFF. The CDR3 bases are TGTGCCAGCAGCAAACCCCCTCAGTTCTTC.

As regards this clone: The CDR3 ends on some other residue instead of the conserved phenylalanine or tryptophan, so this is likely a read error. It is unclear where the CDR3 begins or ends on the DNA, so no DNA is shown, and the CDR3 is as TCRdb lists it. This chain connects TRBV6-5 to TRBJ2-7; the DNA was not used to check the table's D call, TRBD1. Termini included, the CDR3 measures 13 amino acids. Germline assignment: CDR1 MNHEY and CDR2 SVGAGI. The CDR3 is CASSSRPGRGGNI.

The genes are TRBV27 and TRBJ2-1; 16 bases align to TRBD2. The CDR3 is made up of 17 amino acids. Germline values: CDR1 MNHEY, CDR2 SMNVEV (reference sequence). Unmatched junction bases numbered 5, after V lost 1 base and J lost 8 bases. The chain's CDR3 is CASSLYGTSGRDHEQFF. The CDR3 coding sequence is TGTGCCAGCAGTTTATACGGGACTAGCGGGAGGGACCATGAGCAGTTCTTC.

J is TRBJ2-1 and V is TRBV11-3, with D possibly TRBD2 on 5 matching bases. This CDR3 has 14 amino acids. V lost 8 bases and J lost 1, with 12 bases in between. Per germline, CDR1 SGHNT and CDR2 YENEEA. The CDR3 DNA follows: TGTGCCAGCTCGAGGGATTTTTCCTACAATGAGCAGTTCTTC. It encodes CASSRDFSYNEQFF.

V usage is TRBV2 and J usage is TRBJ1-2; the match to TRBD1 covers 8 bases. CDR1 and CDR2 (germline): SNHLY, FYNNEI. V was clipped by 3 bases and J by 4 bases; unmatched bases: 7. The CDR3 sequence is 15 residues long. The CDR3 protein is CASSDDQGAVYGYTF. CDR3 nucleotide sequence: TGTGCCAGCAGTGACGATCAGGGGGCTGTCTATGGCTACACCTTC.

This rearrangement joins TRBV27 to TRBJ1-2, with D possibly matching TRBD1 (6 bases). The CDR3 has 13 amino acids. Trimming stripped 8 bases from V and 8 bases from J, with 18 bases between. Per germline, CDR1 MNHEY and CDR2 SMNVEV (reference sequence). CDR3 bases: TGTGCCAGCGGTTACAGGGCTGAGAGCGGCTACACCTTC. The encoded protein is CASGYRAESGYTF.

The chain combines TRBV18 with TRBJ2-1; 14 nucleotides match TRBD2. The CDR3 covers 15 residues. Germline-derived CDR1 and CDR2 are KGHSH and LQKENI. Trimming cost V 3 bases and J 7 bases; bases outside gene matches: 2. The CDR3 coding sequence is TGTGCCAGCTCACCGGGACTAGCGGGAGAAAATGAGCAGTTCTTC. Protein: CASSPGLAGENEQFF.

This chain uses TRBV2 with TRBJ1-3; D call uncertain. V was clipped by 3 bases and J by 2 bases, with 14 bases between them. The CDR3 runs 16 residues. Germline CDR1 and CDR2: SNHLY and FYNNEI. The CDR3 region has the DNA TGTGCCAGCAGTGAGTCGCTCTACAGTACTGGAAACACCATATATTTT. Its protein is CASSESLYSTGNTIYF.

This sequence joins TRBV21-1 and TRBJ2-5; TRBD1, as called in the table, went unchecked against the DNA. TRBV21-1 constitutes a pseudogene. The CDR3 has 15 residues. The CDR3 reads CASSKALTAQETQYF. The CDR3 DNA reads TGTGCCAGCAGCAAAGCGCTGACAGCCCAAGAGACCCAGTACTTC.

The chain joins TRBV2 to TRBJ2-1; TRBD2 agrees at 8 bases. This CDR3 is built from 14 residues. The J segment lost 3 bases and the V segment lost 8 bases, leaving 6 bases of the junction unmatched. In germline, CDR1 is SNHLY, CDR2 FYNNEI. The chain's CDR3 is CASASGSIYNEQFF. For the CDR3, the DNA is TGTGCCAGCGCCAGCGGGAGCATCTACAATGAGCAGTTCTTC.

The chain joins TRBV5-5 to TRBJ1-1; TRBD1 matches at 7 bases. This CDR3 has 15 residues. Germline V gene lookup returns CDR1 SGHKS and CDR2 YYEKEE (reference sequence). V lost 4 bases to trimming and J lost 2 bases; unmatched junction nucleotides: 8. The CDR3 is CASSAYQGVNTEAFF. For the CDR3, the DNA is TGTGCCAGCAGCGCATATCAGGGGGTTAACACTGAAGCTTTCTTT. The full variable domain, its missing parts supplied by reference TRBV5-5 and TRBJ1-1, is DAGVTQSPTHLIKTRGQQVTLRCSPISGHKSVSWYQQVLGQGPQFIFQYYEKEERGRGNFPDRFSARQFPNYSSELNVNALLLGDSALYLCASSAYQGVNTEAFFGQGTRLTVV.

The V call is TRBV3-1 (or the pseudogene TRBV3-2), the J call TRBJ1-5; D perhaps matches TRBD1 (5 bases). The CDR3 is 15 residues long. Germline V gene sequence: CDR1 LGHDT, CDR2 YNNKEL (reference sequence). Trimming stripped 2 bases from V and 3 bases from J, with 11 bases between. DNA of the CDR3: TGTGCCAGCAGCCAATCTCAGGGTTCCAATCAGCCCCAGCATTTT. Protein sequence: CASSQSQGSNQPQHF.

The rearrangement links TRBV27 to TRBJ2-3; 13 nucleotides align to TRBD2. The CDR3 is made up of 20 amino acids. Germline-derived CDR1 and CDR2 are MNHEY and SMNVEV (reference sequence). J gave up 5 bases and V 4 bases, and 18 bases lay outside the gene matches. The CDR3 loop reads CASSSLLTELAGGEGDTQYF. The CDR3 DNA reads as TGTGCCAGCAGTTCCCTCCTCACCGAACTAGCGGGAGGGGAGGGAGATACGCAGTATTTT.

The chain is built from TRBV19 and TRBJ1-1; a possible D gene is TRBD1 (6 bases). V was shortened by 5 bases and J by 5 bases, with 18 bases between the two germline ends. CDR3 length equals 15 residues. In germline, CDR1 is LNHDA, CDR2 SQIVND (reference sequence). CDR3: CASSVNQGLGTEAFF. As DNA, the CDR3 is TGTGCCAGTAGTGTCAACCAGGGGTTGGGGACTGAAGCTTTCTTT.

The chain couples TRBV19 to TRBJ2-1; possible D gene TRBD1, 6 bases. Germline values: CDR1 LNHDA, CDR2 SQIVND (reference sequence). V was pared by 3 bases and J by 6 bases, with 12 bases between. The CDR3 has 14 amino acids. CDR3 sequence (DNA): TGTGCCAGTAGTATGATTACAGGGCGCAATGAGCAGTTCTTC. Protein sequence: CASSMITGRNEQFF.

The chain links TRBV9 to TRBJ2-1, with 12 positions matching TRBD2. With V trimmed by 4 bases and J by 7 bases, 6 bases remained unmatched. The CDR3 length is 15 residues. The germline gives CDR1 SGDLS, CDR2 YYNGEE. CDR3 coding DNA: TGTGCCAGCAGCCCCCGACTAGCGGGAGCGAATGAGCAGTTCTTC. Amino acids: CASSPRLAGANEQFF.

The CDR3 sequence: CASSLSGFYSNQPQHF. The CDR3 DNA follows: TGTGCCAGCAGTTTGTCCGGGTTTTATAGCAATCAGCCCCAGCATTTT. The chain joins TRBV27 to TRBJ1-5; no clear D gene. The CDR3 is made up of 16 amino acids. Trimming left V 3 bases short and J 0 bases short, with 12 bases between. Germline CDR1 reads MNHEY; CDR2 reads SMNVEV (reference sequence).

The CDR3 is CASSLLAGRSYNEQFF. CDR3 bases: TGTGCCAGCAGTCTTCTAGCGGGACGTTCGTACAATGAGCAGTTCTTC. This sequence joins TRBV7-9 and TRBJ2-1; 9 bases map to TRBD2. Germline CDR1 is SEHNR and CDR2 is FQNEAQ (reference sequence). Trimming cost V 6 bases and J 4 bases; bases outside gene matches: 10. This CDR3 spans 16 amino acids.

The chain links TRBV12-5 to TRBJ1-5; TRBD1 matches at 7 bases. Germline CDR1 and CDR2: LGHNT and FRNRAP. The CDR3 length is 16 residues. Unmatched junction bases numbered 8, after V lost 0 bases and J lost 6 bases. DNA for the CDR3: TGTGCTAGTGGTTTGGTACGAGGGGGCGCGGGTCAGCCCCAGCATTTT. The encoded protein is CASGLVRGGAGQPQHF.